A single sample is the source of the 30 T cell receptor beta chains below, sequenced in a study of cytomegalovirus exposure and HLA in healthy donors. The repertoire was sequenced with immunoSEQ multiplex PCR; TCRdb's copy has only in-frame clones and lacks some. The sample shows just under 75,000 clones, just under 95% of them seen only once. Sequenced: PBMCs. These receptors came from a woman aged 18 to 35 in good health and CMV-seropositive.

The gene calls are TRBV7-9 and TRBJ1-4; 8 bases fit TRBD1. V lost 4 bases and J lost 6; bases outside the gene matches: 4. Germline V gene lookup returns CDR1 SEHNR and CDR2 FQNEAQ (reference sequence). The CDR3 covers 14 residues. The CDR3 spells CASSWPGQDEKLFF. The CDR3 nucleotides read TGTGCCAGCAGCTGGCCGGGACAGGATGAAAAACTGTTTTTT.

The chain combines TRBV6-1 with TRBJ1-3; D ambiguous. The V and J ends lost 5 bases and 0 bases respectively, with 11 bases between them. Per the germline V gene, CDR1 is MNHNS and CDR2 is SASEGT. CDR3 length: 15 amino acids. The CDR3 region has the DNA TGTGCCAGCAGTCTGACATATAGCTCTGGAAACACCATATATTTT. This encodes CASSLTYSSGNTIYF.

The J gene is TRBJ1-4, the V gene TRBV27; TRBD1 is a possible D gene (6 bases). Germline V CDR1 and CDR2: MNHEY, SMNVEV (reference sequence). This CDR3 has 17 residues. Trimming removed 8 bases at V and 7 bases at J, with 26 bases between. The chain's CDR3 is CASPFVVQTGLSEKLFF. In nucleotides, the CDR3 is TGTGCCAGCCCTTTTGTTGTGCAAACAGGGCTGAGTGAAAAACTGTTTTTT.

This clone appeared a single time. V usage is TRBV28 and J usage is TRBJ2-1; maybe TRBD2 (5 bases). Germline CDR1 is MDHEN and CDR2 is SYDVKM. CDR3 length: 14 amino acids. The ends were cut back, 3 bases at V and 1 base at J, with 7 bases in the middle. As DNA, the CDR3 is TGTGCCAGCAGTTTCGCGGGTTCCTACAATGAGCAGTTCTTC. Translated: CASSFAGSYNEQFF.

V and J are TRBV28 and TRBJ2-5, with D tentatively TRBD1 (6 bases). Trimming removed 3 bases at V and 4 bases at J, with 15 bases between. Germline CDR1 and CDR2: MDHEN and SYDVKM. The length of the CDR3 is 15 residues. The CDR3 sequence is CASSFERGSLETQYF. In DNA form, the CDR3 reads TGTGCCAGCAGTTTTGAGAGGGGGTCATTAGAGACCCAGTACTTC.

The J gene is TRBJ2-7, the V gene TRBV27; 11 nucleotides agree with TRBD1. The CDR3 runs 14 residues. After removal of 4 bases from V and 3 bases from J, the junction contained 2 bases not matched to a gene. Germline lookup yields CDR1 MNHEY and CDR2 SMNVEV (reference sequence). DNA for the CDR3: TGTGCCAGCAGTTCCGGGACAGGGGGCTACGAGCAGTACTTC. It translates to CASSSGTGGYEQYF.

The CDR3 here is CASSEFDINQPQHF. The CDR3 bases are TGTGCCAGCAGTGAATTTGACATTAATCAGCCCCAGCATTTT. This chain connects TRBV6-1 to TRBJ1-5; D is uncertain. V was cut by 2 bases and J by 4 bases, with 9 bases left in between. The germline V gene has CDR1 MNHNS and CDR2 SASEGT. This CDR3 contains 14 residues.

V usage is TRBV4-3 and J usage is TRBJ1-4, with TRBD1 matching 10 bases. V gave up 4 bases and J gave up 5 bases; unmatched junction bases: 1. Germline CDR1 reads LGHNA; CDR2 reads YSLEER. This CDR3 has 14 amino acids. This CDR3 is CASSPDRGNEKLFF. The CDR3 nucleotides read TGCGCCAGCAGCCCGGACAGGGGGAATGAAAAACTGTTTTTT.

This chain connects TRBV27 to TRBJ2-7; TRBD1 matches 7 bases. The V and J ends lost 5 bases and 2 bases, in that order; junction bases with no gene match: 6. The CDR3 length is 14 residues. Germline V gene lookup returns CDR1 MNHEY and CDR2 SMNVEV (reference sequence). The CDR3 is CASSPATGPYEQYF. The CDR3 bases are TGTGCCAGCAGTCCTGCGACAGGGCCCTACGAGCAGTACTTC.

This rearrangement joins TRBV14 to TRBJ2-1; 10 bases are a match to TRBD2. This CDR3 contains 15 residues. Germline V gene lookup returns CDR1 SGHDN and CDR2 FVKESK. V trimming: 2 bases; J trimming: 8 bases; junction bases outside the gene matches: 6. CDR3 nucleotides: TGTGCCAGCAGCCAACCTAGCGGGAGAGCGGATGAGCAGTTCTTC. This gives the protein CASSQPSGRADEQFF.

This clone turned up a few times. CDR3 in amino acids: CASSLGGRRTQPQHF. Here the CDR3 DNA reads TGTGCCAGCAGCTTAGGAGGGAGGAGGACTCAGCCCCAGCATTTT. The rearrangement uses TRBV7-8 and TRBJ1-5; no firm D call. Trimming stripped 1 base from V and 6 bases from J, with 13 bases between. The CDR3 runs to 15 residues. Looked up from germline, CDR1 is SGHVS and CDR2 is FQNEAQ.

The chain employs TRBV5-1 and TRBJ2-1; the D gene is possibly TRBD2 (5 bases). Germline V gives CDR1 SGHRS, CDR2 YFSETQ. The V end lost 0 bases, the J end lost 12 bases, and 13 bases lay between the germline ends. CDR3 length equals 13 residues. CDR3 amino acids: CASSLVFRERQFF. Here the CDR3 DNA reads TGCGCCAGCAGCTTGGTTTTCCGGGAACGGCAGTTCTTC.

The chain carries TRBV15 and TRBJ2-3, with D maybe TRBD1 (6 bases). The germline V and J ends were trimmed by 3 bases and 1 base, with 8 bases remaining between them. Germline assignment: CDR1 LNHNV and CDR2 YYDKDF (reference sequence). The CDR3 contains 14 residues. The CDR3 DNA reads TGTGCCACCAGCAGTAGACAGGGCACAGATACGCAGTATTTT. Translating it yields CATSSRQGTDTQYF.

The V gene is TRBV6-4, the J gene TRBJ2-7; D is possibly TRBD2 (5 bases). V lost 4 bases, J lost 2 bases, and 18 bases lay in between. Germline-derived CDR1 and CDR2 are MRHNA and SNTAGT. The CDR3 has 16 residues. The DNA for the CDR3 is TGTGCCAGCAGTGGTTCGGCGAGGTTTAGCGCCTACGAGCAGTACTTC. It specifies CASSGSARFSAYEQYF.

The chain joins TRBV27 to TRBJ2-1; D is possibly TRBD2 (7 bases). Trimming shortened V by 10 bases and J by 0 bases, and 16 bases separated the two germline ends. The CDR3 extends over 15 amino acids. The V gene's germline CDR1 is MNHEY and CDR2 SMNVEV (reference sequence). This chain's CDR3 is CATCVRGPSYNEQFF. CDR3 sequence (DNA): TGTGCCACCTGCGTGCGGGGGCCCTCCTACAATGAGCAGTTCTTC.

This chain connects TRBV19 to TRBJ1-2; 9 bases align to TRBD1. There are 15 residues in the CDR3. Germline CDR1 reads LNHDA; CDR2 reads SQIVND (reference sequence). J was trimmed by 4 bases and V by 6 bases; bases with no gene match: 9. For the CDR3, the DNA is TGTGCCAGTAGCGACCGTGGGACAGGGAGCTATGGCTACACCTTC. As protein: CASSDRGTGSYGYTF.

The rearrangement links TRBV29-1 to TRBJ2-3, with 12 bases lining up with TRBD2. V was clipped by 6 bases and J by 1 base; unmatched bases: 11. The germline V gene encodes CDR1 SQVTM and CDR2 ANQGSEA. The CDR3 sequence is 17 residues long. CDR3 nucleotides: TGCAGCGTGCTTACCGCTAGCGGGAGGGCAGGCACAGATACGCAGTATTTT. It yields the protein CSVLTASGRAGTDTQYF.

The chain has TRBV6-1 and TRBJ2-7; TRBD1 matches at 7 bases. CDR1 is MNHNS and CDR2 is SASEGT in the germline V gene. The J segment lost 4 bases and the V segment lost 5 bases, leaving 8 bases of the junction unmatched. The CDR3 has 14 amino acids. The CDR3 DNA sequence: TGTGCCAGCAGTTCCCGACAGGGAAGGTACGAGCAGTACTTC. It codes for CASSSRQGRYEQYF.

This rearrangement joins TRBV19 to TRBJ1-2; 7 bases are shared with TRBD1. Germline V CDR1 and CDR2: LNHDA, SQIVND (reference sequence). The CDR3 contains 13 residues. Trimming removed 7 bases from V and 8 bases from J; junction bases left unmatched: 10. In nucleotides, the CDR3 is TGTGCCAGTACCCCCAGGGGGACTAGCGGCTACACCTTC. This codes for CASTPRGTSGYTF. The entire variable domain, with the rest obtained from reference TRBV19 and TRBJ1-2, is as follows: DGGITQSPKYLFRKEGQNVTLSCEQNLNHDAMYWYRQDPGQGLRLIYYSQIVNDFQKGDIAEGYSVSREKKESFPLTVTSAQKNPTAFYLCASTPRGTSGYTFGSGTRLTVV.

The J gene is TRBJ1-2, the V gene TRBV7-2, with 7 bases lining up with TRBD1. The length of the CDR3 is 16 residues. Unmatched junction bases numbered 13, after V lost 5 bases and J lost 4 bases. Germline V CDR1 and CDR2: SGHTA, FQGNSA. This CDR3 is CASSPVNRGGGYGYTF. CDR3 DNA: TGTGCCAGCAGCCCAGTCAACAGGGGAGGAGGCTATGGCTACACCTTC.

The rearrangement joins TRBV13 to TRBJ2-3; D gene ambiguous. The CDR3 has 12 amino acids. Germline V lookup: CDR1 PRHDT, CDR2 FYEKMQ (reference sequence). V lost 7 bases to trimming and J lost 1 base, with 6 bases between them. CDR3 coding DNA: TGTGCCAGCAAGAGAGGCACAGATACGCAGTATTTT. Protein: CASKRGTDTQYF. Full variable domain (missing parts from reference TRBV13 and TRBJ2-3): AAGVIQSPRHLIKEKRETATLKCYPIPRHDTVYWYQQGPGQDPQFLISFYEKMQSDKGSIPDRFSAQQFSDYHSELNMSSLELGDSALYFCASKRGTDTQYFGPGTRLTVL.

This sequence joins TRBV5-1 and TRBJ2-3; maybe TRBD2 (6 bases). The length of the CDR3 is 14 residues. CDR1 is SGHRS and CDR2 is YFSETQ in the germline V gene. Trimming left V 0 bases short and J 4 bases short, with 9 bases between. CDR3 bases: TGCGCCAGCAGCTTGGCGATAGCGGCAGATACGCAGTATTTT. Translated: CASSLAIAADTQYF.

Concerning this clone itself: Germline is not matched at one junction end, which may reflect a read error. V gene TRBV14 combines with J gene TRBJ1-1; D gene uncertain. The CDR3 extends over 11 amino acids. Germline V gene lookup returns CDR1 SGHDN and CDR2 FVKESK. CDR3 amino acids: CASSLNSEAFF. The DNA for the CDR3 is TGTGCCAGCAGCCTGAACAGTGAAGCTTTCTTT.

The chain combines TRBV7-6 with TRBJ1-6; 9 positions agree with TRBD1. The V segment lost 6 bases and the J segment 10 bases; nucleotides outside the gene matches: 10. Germline CDR1 is SGHVS and CDR2 is FNYEAQ. CDR3 length: 15 residues. CDR3 in amino acids: CASRPTGGVNSPLHF. CDR3 DNA sequence: TGTGCCAGCAGACCCACAGGGGGCGTTAACTCACCCCTCCACTTT.

The chain employs TRBV4-1 and TRBJ1-2; D might be TRBD1 (5 bases). The CDR3 has 16 residues. Germline V gene data show CDR1 as MGHRA and CDR2 as YSYEKL. Trimming pared 0 bases from V and 3 bases from J, leaving 14 bases between. CDR3 DNA: TGCGCCAGCAGCCAAGATCAGGGCCCCTTGGACTATGGCTACACCTTC. This translates into CASSQDQGPLDYGYTF.

The CDR3 DNA follows: TGTGCCAGCAGCTTGAGCGGGAGCCTAAGCAATGAGCAGTTCTTC. Its protein is CASSLSGSLSNEQFF. The chain is built from TRBV7-6 and TRBJ2-1; 8 bases line up with TRBD2. The V gene end was trimmed by 3 bases and the J gene end by 6 bases; junction bases not matched to a gene: 7. There are 15 residues in the CDR3. The germline CDR1 and CDR2 sequences are SGHVS and FNYEAQ.

The chain links TRBV6-5 to TRBJ1-3; D is perhaps TRBD1 (5 bases). The CDR3 is made up of 16 amino acids. Per germline, CDR1 MNHEY and CDR2 SVGAGI. Between the trimmed V and J ends, which lost 2 bases and 0 bases, there was a span of 11 bases. The CDR3 sequence is CASSYTQGNSGNTIYF. The DNA of the CDR3 is TGTGCCAGCAGTTACACTCAGGGAAACTCTGGAAACACCATATATTTT.

The rearrangement links TRBV7-6 to TRBJ2-3; 14 positions match TRBD2. The CDR3 sequence is 18 residues long. J lost 3 bases, V lost 1 base, and 6 bases had no gene match. From germline, CDR1 is SGHVS and CDR2 FNYEAQ. Here the CDR3 reads CASSLVPRTSGRTDTQYF. CDR3 nucleotides: TGTGCCAGCAGCTTAGTCCCTCGGACTAGCGGGAGGACAGATACGCAGTATTTT. Using reference TRBV7-6 and TRBJ2-3 for the parts outside the CDR3, the full variable domain is GAGVSQSPRYKVTKRGQDVALRCDPISGHVSLYWYRQALGQGPEFLTYFNYEAQQDKSGLPNDRFSAERPEGSISTLTIQRTEQRDSAMYRCASSLVPRTSGRTDTQYFGPGTRLTVL.

This rearrangement joins TRBV9 to TRBJ2-7; 8 bases align to TRBD2. The germline CDR1 and CDR2 sequences are SGDLS and YYNGEE. The CDR3 has 14 residues. The V gene end was trimmed by 0 bases and the J gene end by 7 bases; junction bases not matched to a gene: 6. This CDR3 reads CASSVGAGVGEQYF. The CDR3 DNA reads as TGTGCCAGCAGCGTAGGAGCGGGAGTAGGAGAGCAGTACTTC. Full variable domain (outside the CDR3, taken from reference TRBV9 and TRBJ2-7): DSGVTQTPKHLITATGQRVTLRCSPRSGDLSVYWYQQSLDQGLQFLIQYYNGEERAKGNILERFSAQQFPDLHSELNLSSLELGDSALYFCASSVGAGVGEQYFGPGTRLTVT.

The gene calls are TRBV27 and TRBJ2-7; TRBD2 agrees at 11 bases. The CDR3 has 15 amino acids. V shed 3 bases and J 2 bases; nucleotides not matched to a gene: 3. Germline CDR1 and CDR2: MNHEY and SMNVEV (reference sequence). CDR3 protein: CASSFSLAGAYEQYF. The CDR3 DNA reads as TGTGCCAGCAGTTTTTCACTAGCGGGAGCCTACGAGCAGTACTTC.